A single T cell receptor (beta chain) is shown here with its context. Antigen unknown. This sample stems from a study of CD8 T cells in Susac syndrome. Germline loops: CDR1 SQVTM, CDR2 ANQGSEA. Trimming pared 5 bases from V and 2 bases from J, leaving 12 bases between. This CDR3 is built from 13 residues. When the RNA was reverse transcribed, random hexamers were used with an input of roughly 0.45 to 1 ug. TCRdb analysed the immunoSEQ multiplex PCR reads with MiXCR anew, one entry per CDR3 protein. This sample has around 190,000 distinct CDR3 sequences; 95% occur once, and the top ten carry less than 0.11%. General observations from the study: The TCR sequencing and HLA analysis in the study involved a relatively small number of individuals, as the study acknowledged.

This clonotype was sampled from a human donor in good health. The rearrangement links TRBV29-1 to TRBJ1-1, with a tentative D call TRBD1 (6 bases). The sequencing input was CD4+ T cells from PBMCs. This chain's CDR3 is CSVPGTSNTEAFF. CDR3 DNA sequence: TGCAGCGTTCCCGGGACAAGCAACACTGAAGCTTTCTTT.